This T cell receptor (beta chain) was identified in a study of molecular identifiers for immune sequencing clone quantification. The CDR3 is 17 residues long. Germline loops: CDR1 MGHRA, CDR2 YSYEKL. V lost 1 base to trimming and J lost 9 bases, with 19 bases between them. The table lists this clonotype with many counts. Each CDR3 protein gets one entry after TCRdb re-called the PCR reads with MiXCR. This table holds about 510,000 distinct CDR3 sequences, roughly a fifth found once. The receptor's source is a human donor in good health. Some libraries in this study had Jurkat cell RNA spiked in. V and J are TRBV4-1 and TRBJ1-6, with D hard to call. The sample was naive CD8+ T cells from blood, with Jurkat cell RNA spiked in. Subset of the sample: FACS-sorted CD8+CD4-CCR7+CD45RA+ naive T cells. CDR3: CASSQAATDERGSPLHF. CDR3 in DNA: TGCGCCAGCAGCCAAGCCGCTACCGATGAGCGGGGTTCACCCCTCCACTTT.